These T cell receptor beta chains were read from a single sample in a study of T cells in Graves' hyperthyroidism and ophthalmopathy. Each CDR3 protein gets one entry after TCRdb re-called the multiplex PCR reads with MiXCR. The sample holds a few hundred thousand distinct CDR3 sequences, approximately 15% seen once. The material sequenced was blood. These receptors were taken from a woman aged 30 to 39 with Graves' hyperthyroidism that later progressed to Graves' ophthalmopathy. Each CDR3 is given with its conserved first and last residue. The D gene is left open where the match is weak. A row's size may be missing; if present it is once, few, many or a size class.

J: TRBJ2-7; V: TRBV6-5; D: -; size: many; length: 14; DNA: TGTGCCAGCAGTCCGGGGACGGGAGAATACGAGCAGTACTTC; CDR3: CASSPGTGEYEQYF
J: TRBJ2-7; V: TRBV12-3/TRBV12-4; D: -; size: many; length: 15; DNA: TGTGCCAGCAGTCCGGAGACAGGTTACTCCTACGAGCAGTACTTC; CDR3: CASSPETGYSYEQYF
J: TRBJ1-2; V: TRBV6-2/TRBV6-3; D: TRBD1; size: -; length: 15; DNA: TGTGCCAGCAGTGGGACAGGGCTACAAAACTATGGCTACACCTTC; CDR3: CASSGTGLQNYGYTF
J: TRBJ1-4; V: TRBV11-2; D: -; size: many; length: 18; DNA: TGTGCCAGCAGCCCCGTCAGGTCTACACATGCAACTAATGAAAAACTGTTTTTT; CDR3: CASSPVRSTHATNEKLFF
J: TRBJ2-7; V: TRBV6-1; D: -; size: many; length: 12; DNA: TGTGCCAGCAGGTCTACAGGGTACGAGCAGTACTTC; CDR3: CASRSTGYEQYF
J: TRBJ2-6; V: TRBV5-1; D: -; size: -; length: 13; DNA: TGCGCCAGCACCCTCCCTGGGGCCAACGTCCTGACTTTC; CDR3: CASTLPGANVLTF
J: TRBJ1-1; V: TRBV2; D: -; size: many; length: 14; DNA: TGTGCCAGCCAAGAACGCAGGGTGGACACTGAAGCTTTCTTT; CDR3: CASQERRVDTEAFF
J: TRBJ2-3; V: TRBV29-1; D: -; size: -; length: 14; DNA: TGCAGCTCTAGCCGGGACTTCCGCACAGATACGCAGTATTTT; CDR3: CSSSRDFRTDTQYF
J: TRBJ1-4; V: TRBV2; D: -; size: many; length: 13; DNA: TGTGCCAGCATAGGGGGGGGCTTCGAAAAACTGTTTTTT; CDR3: CASIGGGFEKLFF
J: TRBJ2-7; V: TRBV6-1; D: TRBD1; size: few; length: 15; DNA: TGTGCCAGCAGTGAAGCCTGGACAGGATCCTACGAGCAGTACTTC; CDR3: CASSEAWTGSYEQYF
J: TRBJ2-7; V: TRBV7-9; D: -; size: many; length: 11; DNA: TGTGCCAGCAGCCAGGCAGGAGAGCAGTACTTC; CDR3: CASSQAGEQYF
J: TRBJ2-3; V: TRBV24-1; D: -; size: many; length: 12; DNA: TGTGCCACCAGTGATCTCGGGGGTACGCAGTATTTT; CDR3: CATSDLGGTQYF
J: TRBJ2-7; V: TRBV4-1; D: -; size: few; length: 13; DNA: TGCGCCAGCAGCCTAGAACCAGCTTGGGAGCAGTACTTC; CDR3: CASSLEPAWEQYF
J: TRBJ2-7; V: TRBV6-1; D: -; size: many; length: 12; DNA: TGTGCCAGCACACCCAAGTACGACGAGCAGTACTTC; CDR3: CASTPKYDEQYF
J: TRBJ2-3; V: TRBV20-1; D: TRBD2; size: few; length: 15; DNA: TGCAGTGCTAGAGCTGGACTAGCGGGAGTGATCCCGCAGTATTTT; CDR3: CSARAGLAGVIPQYF
J: TRBJ2-1; V: TRBV27; D: -; size: -; length: 13; DNA: TGTGCCAGCAGTCTCGGGAGCGGTTATGAGCAGTTCTTC; CDR3: CASSLGSGYEQFF
J: TRBJ2-5; V: TRBV20-1; D: TRBD1; size: many; length: 15; DNA: TGCAGTGCTACCTCAAGGACAGGGGAACAAGAGACCCAGTACTTC; CDR3: CSATSRTGEQETQYF
J: TRBJ1-1; V: TRBV12-3/TRBV12-4; D: -; size: many; length: 15; DNA: TGTGCCAGCAGTTTAGCGCTCGGGCAGGGACTAAGAGCTTTCTTT; CDR3: CASSLALGQGLRAFF
J: TRBJ2-6; V: TRBV28; D: TRBD2; size: many; length: 17; DNA: TGTGCCAGCACTACCCCTAGCGGGAGATCTGGGGCCAACGTCCTGACTTTC; CDR3: CASTTPSGRSGANVLTF
J: TRBJ1-1; V: TRBV3-1; D: -; size: many; length: 15; DNA: TGTGCCAGCTCAGACCTTTCGAGGAGGAACACTGAAGCTTTCTTT; CDR3: CASSDLSRRNTEAFF
J: TRBJ2-2; V: TRBV6-2/TRBV6-3; D: -; size: many; length: 12; DNA: TGTGCCAGCAGTTATGGGTCCGGGGAGCTGTTTTTT; CDR3: CASSYGSGELFF
J: TRBJ1-6; V: TRBV9; D: TRBD1; size: many; length: 17; DNA: TGTGCCAGCAGCGTAGGGACAGGACTCTCCTATAATTCACCCCTCCACTTT; CDR3: CASSVGTGLSYNSPLHF
J: TRBJ2-7; V: TRBV7-9; D: -; size: -; length: 15; DNA: TGTGCCAGCAGGTCCCGGCAGGGAAGCTCCTACGAGCAGTACTTC; CDR3: CASRSRQGSSYEQYF
J: TRBJ2-1; V: TRBV7-2; D: -; size: many; length: 15; DNA: TGTGCCAGCAGCTTCTCGGGGGCAGGGGTGGTGGAGCAGTTCTTC; CDR3: CASSFSGAGVVEQFF
J: TRBJ2-5; V: TRBV12-3/TRBV12-4; D: -; size: -; length: 14; DNA: TGTGCCAGCAGTCCACGGAGGGGCAGGGAGACCCAGTACTTC; CDR3: CASSPRRGRETQYF
J: TRBJ2-5; V: TRBV6-1; D: TRBD2; size: -; length: 14; DNA: TGTGCCAGCAGATCGGAGCGGGAGAGGGAGACCCAGTACTTC; CDR3: CASRSERERETQYF
J: TRBJ2-1; V: TRBV7-8; D: TRBD2; size: many; length: 19; DNA: TGTGCCAGCAGCTCGAGGAGGACTAGCGGGGCTAGCTCCTACAATGAGCAGTTCTTC; CDR3: CASSSRRTSGASSYNEQFF
J: TRBJ2-7; V: TRBV6-1; D: TRBD1; size: many; length: 15; DNA: TGTGCCAGCAGTCCGCCGGACAGGGGAATTTACGAGCAGTACTTC; CDR3: CASSPPDRGIYEQYF
J: TRBJ2-5; V: TRBV7-9; D: -; size: many; length: 16; DNA: TGTGCCAGCAGCTCAGGACAGATCCCGTACCAAGAGACCCGGTACTTC; CDR3: CASSSGQIPYQETRYF
J: TRBJ2-5; V: TRBV12-3/TRBV12-4; D: -; size: -; length: 13; DNA: TGTGCCAGCAGGAGGACTATTGGGGAGACCCAGTACTTC; CDR3: CASRRTIGETQYF
J: TRBJ2-7; V: TRBV10-2; D: -; size: many; length: 15; DNA: TGCGCCAGCAGTGAGTCGGCCTCCCTCTCCTACGAGCAGTACTTC; CDR3: CASSESASLSYEQYF
J: TRBJ1-1; V: TRBV20-1; D: -; size: many; length: 13; DNA: TGCAGTGCTAGAACAGGGAATTTAGGTGAAGCTTTCTTT; CDR3: CSARTGNLGEAFF
J: TRBJ2-5; V: TRBV5-1; D: -; size: few; length: 16; DNA: TGCGCCAGCAGCCCGGGGGTTTGGGGCTTCATTGAGACCCAGTACTTC; CDR3: CASSPGVWGFIETQYF
J: TRBJ1-4; V: TRBV30; D: -; size: many; length: 13; DNA: TGTGCCGGGGTGAGATCGGGGTCTGAAAAACTGTTTTTT; CDR3: CAGVRSGSEKLFF
J: TRBJ2-7; V: TRBV12-3/TRBV12-4; D: TRBD1; size: many; length: 15; DNA: TGTGCCAGCAGTTTAGCGCAGAGGACAGGGCTCGAGCAGTACTTC; CDR3: CASSLAQRTGLEQYF
J: TRBJ2-5; V: TRBV5-1; D: -; size: few; length: 14; DNA: TGCGCCAGCAGCCCCGACTACGGCGGAGAGACCCAGTACTTC; CDR3: CASSPDYGGETQYF
J: TRBJ1-2; V: TRBV6-6; D: -; size: many; length: 14; DNA: TGTGCCAGCAGTTACAGGGGGGAAGGCTATGGCTACACCTTC; CDR3: CASSYRGEGYGYTF
J: TRBJ2-3; V: TRBV15; D: TRBD1; size: many; length: 14; DNA: TGTGCCACCAGCAGAGCAGGGGGTACAGATACGCAGTATTTT; CDR3: CATSRAGGTDTQYF
J: TRBJ2-1; V: TRBV24-1; D: -; size: many; length: 14; DNA: TGTGCCACCGAAAGGGGGGTCTCCTACAATGAGCAGTTCTTC; CDR3: CATERGVSYNEQFF
J: TRBJ2-2; V: TRBV7-3; D: -; size: many; length: 15; DNA: TGTGCCAGCAGCTTAAATCCAGGGAACACCGGGGAGCTGTTTTTT; CDR3: CASSLNPGNTGELFF
J: TRBJ1-1; V: TRBV7-9; D: -; size: -; length: 13; DNA: TGTGCCAGCAGCCCCGACACGAACACTGAAGCTTTCTTT; CDR3: CASSPDTNTEAFF
J: TRBJ2-3; V: TRBV4-2; D: -; size: -; length: 16; DNA: TGTGCCAGCAGCCCGCAGGCCAGGTTTGAGGGAGATACGCAGTATTTT; CDR3: CASSPQARFEGDTQYF
J: TRBJ2-2; V: TRBV6-9; D: -; size: -; length: 15; DNA: TGTGCCAGCAGTTACCGGGGCACGAACACCGGGGAGCTGTTTTTT; CDR3: CASSYRGTNTGELFF
J: TRBJ2-3; V: TRBV5-1; D: -; size: few; length: 14; DNA: TGCGCCAGCACAGAAGGAAAGTTCCCAGATACGCAGTATTTT; CDR3: CASTEGKFPDTQYF
J: TRBJ1-1; V: TRBV7-9; D: -; size: -; length: 15; DNA: TGTGCCAGCAGCTTAGAGGGGGGCGAAGACACTGAAGCTTTCTTT; CDR3: CASSLEGGEDTEAFF
J: TRBJ2-7; V: TRBV2; D: TRBD2; size: -; length: 15; DNA: TGTGCCAGCAGTCCATTTAGCGGGAAAAACGACGAGCAGTACTTC; CDR3: CASSPFSGKNDEQYF
J: TRBJ2-7; V: TRBV28; D: -; size: many; length: 15; DNA: TGTGCCAGCAGCCCCGGGTCTGACAATGGATACGAGCAGTACTTC; CDR3: CASSPGSDNGYEQYF
J: TRBJ2-1; V: TRBV7-3; D: -; size: -; length: 14; DNA: TGTGCCAGCAGCTTAGTCTCGGAAATTGGTGAGCAGTTCTTC; CDR3: CASSLVSEIGEQFF
J: TRBJ2-2; V: TRBV20-1; D: TRBD2; size: many; length: 18; DNA: TGCAGTGCTAGAGATCAGCGCACTAGCGGGACGGTGACCGGGGAGCTGTTTTTT; CDR3: CSARDQRTSGTVTGELFF
J: TRBJ2-3; V: TRBV19; D: -; size: -; length: 13; DNA: TGTGCCAGTAGTATAAGGGTCCCAGATACGCAGTATTTT; CDR3: CASSIRVPDTQYF
J: TRBJ2-5; V: TRBV29-1; D: -; size: many; length: 10; DNA: TGCAGCGTCCCATCGGAGACCCAGTACTTC; CDR3: CSVPSETQYF
J: TRBJ1-5; V: TRBV6-1; D: -; size: -; length: 15; DNA: TGTGCCAGCAGTGATGGACGGTATAGCAATCAGCCCCAGCATTTT; CDR3: CASSDGRYSNQPQHF
J: TRBJ2-1; V: TRBV7-2; D: -; size: many; length: 13; DNA: TGTGCCAGCAGCCCGCGGAGTCACAATGAGCAGTTCTTC; CDR3: CASSPRSHNEQFF
J: TRBJ1-4; V: TRBV19; D: TRBD1; size: few; length: 19; DNA: TGTGCCAGTAGGCTATTTGGGACAGGGCCTTTCGGGGGAAATGAAAAACTGTTTTTT; CDR3: CASRLFGTGPFGGNEKLFF